This T cell receptor beta chain was captured by sequencing in a study of T cell responses to AZD1222 COVID-19 vaccine. The table came from immunoSEQ multiplex PCR; TCRdb's copy has only in-frame clones and leaves some out. There are around 120,000 clones in the sample; about 93% occur only once, and around 2% lies in the top ten. Trimming removed 2 bases from V and 6 bases from J; junction bases left unmatched: 7. This CDR3 region has 15 residues. Germline-derived CDR1 and CDR2 are SGHVS and FQNEAQ. The chain is built from TRBV7-8 and TRBJ1-3; 7 positions agree with TRBD1. The material was peripheral blood, obtained on day 0 of AZD1222 vaccination. This clonotype was obtained from an adult in good health. The CDR3 nucleotides are TGTGCCAGCAGCTTAAAGAGACAGGGTGTAAACACCATATATTTT. Translated, it gives CASSLKRQGVNTIYF. The variable domain in full, with the rest retrieved from reference TRBV7-8 and TRBJ1-3, is GAGVSQSPRYKVAKRGQDVALRCDPISGHVSLFWYQQALGQGPEFLTYFQNEAQLDKSGLPSDRFFAERPEGSVSTLKIQRTQQEDSAVYLCASSLKRQGVNTIYFGEGSWLTVV.